This T cell receptor (beta chain) was captured in a study of beta chain features in type 1 diabetes. Study conclusions and caveats: Although PCR might favor shorter templates, it would do so equally in patients and controls.

On this clone: Its antigen is not known.

The sequenced template was cDNA made from the entire isolated RNA. Sequencing used immunoSEQ multiplex PCR; TCRdb keeps in-frame clones, though not all of them. The sample records a few hundred thousand clones, under 13% being singletons. The germline V gene encodes CDR1 SNHLY and CDR2 FYNNEI. The V and J ends lost 4 bases and 4 bases respectively, with 16 bases between them. CDR3 size: 15 residues. Specimen: central memory CD4+ T cells from blood. This clonotype was sampled from a young man in good health. The rearrangement uses TRBV2 and TRBJ1-1, with no clear D. Here the CDR3 DNA reads TGTGCCAGCAGTGGAAAAGGGTCACGGGGCACTGAAGCTTTCTTT. Protein: CASSGKGSRGTEAFF.